The following is a T cell receptor beta chain sequence with its context. The antigen it recognizes is unknown. No much larger clone is present one base from it, and per-base qualities are unavailable. These data originate in a study of T cell repertoires in cytomegalovirus infection (dated by TCRdb to the late 2010s). Describing the broader study: Donor HLA type was relevant to the analysis, as public TCR beta signatures indicated carriage of CMV infection together with the matching HLA type. The paper as a whole reports these results and caveats: The ex vivo response was dominated by HLA-C-restricted CMV-specific TCR beta clonotypes, which also provided the single most frequent clonotype in two of eight donors. Carriers of CMV infection plus the relevant HLA type were discriminated by the cumulative frequency of public TCR beta family members in the study cohort and in an independent roughly 320-donor cohort.

The CDR3 goes from the cysteine to the phenylalanine over 17 residues. The CDR3 DNA has 51 bases and is translated from base 1. The germline V gene specifies MGHRA as CDR1 and YSYEKL as CDR2. V and J lose 2 bases and 6 bases, and a span of 23 bases separates them. TCRdb lists the instrument as Illumina HiSeq 1500. TCRdb reprocessing: public reads trimmed at Q25 with fastp, clones called with MiXCR, in-frame beta chains kept. Every CDR3 protein is listed once, alongside the most common genes and DNA of its rows. In this sample the table shows 740,000 or so distinct CDR3 sequences, less than 40% of which occur a single time. The top ten clones comprise under 3% of the sample.

Here the chain combines TRBV4-1 and TRBJ2-7; the D segment could be TRBD1, given 5 matching bases. The sequence was obtained from a human donor in good health (CMV status not recorded). Some clones in this sample may be carry-over from other donors' samples. Specimen: PBMCs. DNA sequence: TGCGCCAGCAGCCAAATTTCTCGGCTGACAGTCCTTAGCGAGCAGTACTTC. Protein translation: CASSQISRLTVLSEQYF.